The rows below give T cell receptor beta chains drawn from one sample of a study of PD-L1 blockade in urothelial cancer. TCRdb's copy holds only in-frame clones and misses some; the assay was immunoSEQ multiplex PCR. This sample has 50,000 to 65,000 clones; 84% occur once, and the top ten carry about 5.3%. This material consisted of PBMCs, taken around atezolizumab (anti-PD-L1) treatment. The source of these receptors is a man in his forties or fifties with urothelial cancer. CDR3s include the opening cysteine and the closing phenylalanine or tryptophan. Fields, in order: clone size, J gene, V gene, D gene, CDR3 length, CDR3 protein, CDR3 DNA. The D gene is left open where the match is weak. Expanded clones get a size class; other rows say once, few or many, or leave the size out.

clone size: few; J gene: TRBJ1-2; V gene: TRBV10-3; D gene: TRBD1; CDR3 length: 14; CDR3 protein: CAISEPTGLYGYTF; CDR3 DNA: TGTGCCATCAGTGAGCCGACAGGGCTCTATGGCTACACCTTC
clone size: once; J gene: TRBJ2-7; V gene: TRBV28; D gene: NA; CDR3 length: 12; CDR3 protein: CASSHQVAEQYF; CDR3 DNA: TGTGCCAGCAGCCACCAGGTCGCCGAGCAGTACTTC
clone size: NA; J gene: TRBJ2-6; V gene: TRBV7-3; D gene: NA; CDR3 length: 17; CDR3 protein: CASSFKRLDSGANVLTF; CDR3 DNA: TGTGCCAGCAGCTTCAAGCGGTTGGACTCTGGGGCCAACGTCCTGACTTTC
clone size: few; J gene: TRBJ2-3; V gene: TRBV19; D gene: NA; CDR3 length: 13; CDR3 protein: CASRRTEQDTQYF; CDR3 DNA: TGTGCCAGTCGTAGGACAGAACAAGATACGCAGTATTTT
clone size: once; J gene: TRBJ2-3; V gene: TRBV28; D gene: TRBD2; CDR3 length: 17; CDR3 protein: CASSLLYRGGGTDTQYF; CDR3 DNA: TGTGCCAGCAGTCTTCTCTACCGCGGGGGTGGCACAGATACGCAGTATTTT
clone size: NA; J gene: TRBJ1-2; V gene: TRBV28; D gene: TRBD1; CDR3 length: 14; CDR3 protein: CASSFSGTGTSSTF; CDR3 DNA: TGTGCCAGCAGTTTCTCTGGGACAGGAACATCCTCCACCTTC
clone size: NA; J gene: TRBJ1-1; V gene: TRBV27; D gene: NA; CDR3 length: 14; CDR3 protein: CASSSQGPNTEAFF; CDR3 DNA: TGTGCCAGCAGTTCCCAGGGGCCTAACACTGAAGCTTTCTTT
clone size: NA; J gene: TRBJ1-3; V gene: TRBV5-4; D gene: NA; CDR3 length: 16; CDR3 protein: CASSRFGQYSGNTIYF; CDR3 DNA: TGTGCCAGCAGCCGTTTCGGACAGTACTCTGGAAACACCATATATTTT
clone size: NA; J gene: TRBJ2-5; V gene: TRBV7-9; D gene: NA; CDR3 length: 15; CDR3 protein: CASSLSQGQRETQYF; CDR3 DNA: TGTGCCAGCAGCTTATCTCAGGGGCAGCGAGAGACCCAGTACTTC
clone size: NA; J gene: TRBJ2-1; V gene: TRBV20-1; D gene: NA; CDR3 length: 10; CDR3 protein: CSAAGPQQFF; CDR3 DNA: TGCAGTGCCGCGGGACCTCAGCAGTTCTTC
clone size: NA; J gene: TRBJ2-4; V gene: TRBV6-1; D gene: TRBD2; CDR3 length: 13; CDR3 protein: CASSEGGQFSQYF; CDR3 DNA: TGTGCCAGCAGTGAGGGAGGGCAGTTTAGTCAGTACTTC
clone size: NA; J gene: TRBJ2-6; V gene: TRBV21-1; D gene: NA; CDR3 length: 16; CDR3 protein: CASSKATGSGANVLTF; CDR3 DNA: TGTGCCAGCAGCAAAGCGACAGGCTCCGGGGCCAACGTCCTGACTTTC
clone size: NA; J gene: TRBJ2-2; V gene: TRBV7-3; D gene: NA; CDR3 length: 13; CDR3 protein: CASSLIGESNLFF; CDR3 DNA: TGTGCCAGCAGCCTTATAGGGGAATCAAACCTGTTTTTT
clone size: NA; J gene: TRBJ2-7; V gene: TRBV19; D gene: NA; CDR3 length: 14; CDR3 protein: CASSGQNSDYEQYF; CDR3 DNA: TGTGCCAGTAGTGGACAGAACTCTGACTACGAGCAGTACTTC
clone size: NA; J gene: TRBJ2-3; V gene: TRBV9; D gene: NA; CDR3 length: 15; CDR3 protein: CASSVVGGSTDTQYF; CDR3 DNA: TGTGCCAGCAGCGTAGTAGGGGGTAGCACAGATACGCAGTATTTT
clone size: NA; J gene: TRBJ2-7; V gene: TRBV7-9; D gene: TRBD2; CDR3 length: 15; CDR3 protein: CASSARTSGIYEQYF; CDR3 DNA: TGTGCCAGCAGCGCTAGGACTAGCGGGATCTACGAGCAGTACTTC